The rows below give T cell receptor beta chains drawn from one sample of a study of T cell repertoires in cytomegalovirus infection. No antigen has been identified for these receptors. TCRdb fed the reads into MiXCR, producing one record per CDR3 protein. This table holds under 120,000 distinct CDR3 sequences, approximately 45% found once. The input for sequencing was CD8+ T cells from cultured PBMCs, taken from culture after CMV antigen stimulation. These receptors were collected from a human donor in good health (CMV status not recorded). Some clones in this sample may be carry-over from other donors' samples. Both conserved end residues are part of each CDR3. Each record gives: V gene, clone size, J gene, D gene, CDR3 DNA, CDR3 protein. D genes are given only for firm matches. Size is omitted from some rows. Given values are once, few, many or a class for expanded clones.

V gene: TRBV7-6; clone size: few; J gene: TRBJ1-1; D gene: NA; CDR3 DNA: TGTGCCAGCAGCTTAGGAAGGGCGAGTGAAGCTTTCTTT; CDR3 protein: CASSLGRASEAFF
V gene: TRBV12-3/TRBV12-4; clone size: NA; J gene: TRBJ2-3; D gene: NA; CDR3 DNA: TGTGCCAGCAGTATTTCCGGGGATACGCAGTATTTT; CDR3 protein: CASSISGDTQYF
V gene: TRBV5-4; clone size: NA; J gene: TRBJ1-1; D gene: NA; CDR3 DNA: TGTGCCAGCAGCCCGGACCTGACGGTAAACACTGAAGCTTTCTTT; CDR3 protein: CASSPDLTVNTEAFF
V gene: TRBV19; clone size: NA; J gene: TRBJ2-2; D gene: NA; CDR3 DNA: TGTGCAGGAAGTAAAGGGCCCACCGGGGAGCTGTTTTTT; CDR3 protein: CAGSKGPTGELFF
V gene: TRBV6-1; clone size: few; J gene: TRBJ2-7; D gene: NA; CDR3 DNA: TGTGCCAGCAGGGGATTAAGCGACGAGCAGTACTTC; CDR3 protein: CASRGLSDEQYF
V gene: TRBV12-3/TRBV12-4; clone size: NA; J gene: TRBJ2-5; D gene: NA; CDR3 DNA: TGTGCCAGCAGTTCGCGGGCGTATCAAGAGACCCAGTACTTC; CDR3 protein: CASSSRAYQETQYF
V gene: TRBV11-2; clone size: NA; J gene: TRBJ2-3; D gene: NA; CDR3 DNA: TGTGCCAGCAGCCCACTCGCGCTAGTTAGCACAGATACGCAGTATTTT; CDR3 protein: CASSPLALVSTDTQYF
V gene: TRBV7-9; clone size: few; J gene: TRBJ2-7; D gene: NA; CDR3 DNA: TGTGCCAGCAGCTTAGCCAGGGTACACGAGCAGTACTTC; CDR3 protein: CASSLARVHEQYF
V gene: TRBV7-8; clone size: NA; J gene: TRBJ2-3; D gene: NA; CDR3 DNA: TGTGCCAGCAGCTTAGTGGCTAGCTCGGCCACAGATACGCAGTATTTT; CDR3 protein: CASSLVASSATDTQYF
V gene: TRBV6-6; clone size: once; J gene: TRBJ1-2; D gene: TRBD1; CDR3 DNA: TGTGCCAGCAGTCCCGACAGGGCTAATGGCTACACCTTC; CDR3 protein: CASSPDRANGYTF
V gene: TRBV4-1; clone size: few; J gene: TRBJ2-5; D gene: NA; CDR3 DNA: TGCGCCAGCAGCCATGTGGGAATGGAGACCCAGTACTTC; CDR3 protein: CASSHVGMETQYF
V gene: TRBV4-3; clone size: NA; J gene: TRBJ1-2; D gene: NA; CDR3 DNA: TGCGCCAGCAGCCAGAAACAGGACGGTGATGGCTACACCTTC; CDR3 protein: CASSQKQDGDGYTF
V gene: TRBV19; clone size: NA; J gene: TRBJ2-2; D gene: TRBD1; CDR3 DNA: TGTGCCAGTAGTATAGGGGGACAGGGGAACACCAGGGAGCTGTTTTTT; CDR3 protein: CASSIGGQGNTRELFF
V gene: TRBV7-3; clone size: NA; J gene: TRBJ2-1; D gene: TRBD2; CDR3 DNA: TGTGCCAGCCTCCCGGGGGGAGGACCCAATGAGCAGTTCTTC; CDR3 protein: CASLPGGGPNEQFF
V gene: TRBV20-1; clone size: NA; J gene: TRBJ1-1; D gene: NA; CDR3 DNA: TGCAGTGCCCATCTTAGGGAGACTGAAGCTTTCTTT; CDR3 protein: CSAHLRETEAFF
V gene: TRBV4-1; clone size: NA; J gene: TRBJ1-5; D gene: NA; CDR3 DNA: TGCGCCAGCAGCCGTCAGAACTTGGGTCAGCCCCAGCATTTT; CDR3 protein: CASSRQNLGQPQHF
V gene: TRBV7-2; clone size: few; J gene: TRBJ1-2; D gene: NA; CDR3 DNA: TGTGCCAGCAGCCGCCTAGACCCTCCGCTCTATGGCTACACCTTC; CDR3 protein: CASSRLDPPLYGYTF
V gene: TRBV19; clone size: NA; J gene: TRBJ2-1; D gene: TRBD2; CDR3 DNA: TGTGCCAGTAGGGGAGGGGAATTGCTATCCTACAATGAGCAGTTCTTC; CDR3 protein: CASRGGELLSYNEQFF
V gene: TRBV27; clone size: NA; J gene: TRBJ2-7; D gene: TRBD1; CDR3 DNA: TGTGCCAGCAGTTCTCTCGACAGGGTCTACGAGCAGTACTTC; CDR3 protein: CASSSLDRVYEQYF
V gene: TRBV6-2/TRBV6-3; clone size: NA; J gene: TRBJ2-5; D gene: TRBD2; CDR3 DNA: TGTGCCAGCAGTTCACTAGCGGGGGCCCCCGCTCAAGAGACCCAGTACTTC; CDR3 protein: CASSSLAGAPAQETQYF
V gene: TRBV19; clone size: few; J gene: TRBJ2-1; D gene: TRBD2; CDR3 DNA: TGTGCCAGTAGTACTAGCGGGGGGGCCCCCTACAATGAGCAGTTCTTC; CDR3 protein: CASSTSGGAPYNEQFF
V gene: TRBV20-1; clone size: few; J gene: TRBJ2-1; D gene: TRBD2; CDR3 DNA: TGCAGTGCTTCTTCTAGCGGGGGGGGACCCACCTACAATGAGCAGTTCTTC; CDR3 protein: CSASSSGGGPTYNEQFF
V gene: TRBV7-6; clone size: many; J gene: TRBJ2-3; D gene: NA; CDR3 DNA: TGTGCCAGCAGCTACCCAGGGGCTAGTACAGATACGCAGTATTTT; CDR3 protein: CASSYPGASTDTQYF
V gene: TRBV5-3; clone size: NA; J gene: TRBJ1-2; D gene: NA; CDR3 DNA: TGTGCCAGCAGCACAATAACAGGGAGCTATGGCTACACCTTC; CDR3 protein: CASSTITGSYGYTF
V gene: TRBV29-1; clone size: NA; J gene: TRBJ2-5; D gene: NA; CDR3 DNA: TGCAGCGTTGAAGATGGATACGGAAGGCGAGAGACCCAGTACTTC; CDR3 protein: CSVEDGYGRRETQYF
V gene: TRBV6-2/TRBV6-3; clone size: many; J gene: TRBJ2-7; D gene: NA; CDR3 DNA: TGTGCCAGCAGTTACGGGTCCAACAATATACAGGGGCAGTACTTC; CDR3 protein: CASSYGSNNIQGQYF
V gene: TRBV4-1; clone size: NA; J gene: TRBJ1-2; D gene: TRBD1; CDR3 DNA: TGCGCCAGCAGCCAAGAGCAGACAGGGGGCGGCTATGGCTACACCTTC; CDR3 protein: CASSQEQTGGGYGYTF
V gene: TRBV7-6; clone size: NA; J gene: TRBJ1-1; D gene: NA; CDR3 DNA: TGTGCCAGCAGCTTGAGCGAAAGAGGGACTGAAGCTTTCTTT; CDR3 protein: CASSLSERGTEAFF
V gene: TRBV6-6; clone size: few; J gene: TRBJ1-2; D gene: NA; CDR3 DNA: TGTGCCAGCAGTTTGGGCAGGGAAGGCGGCACCTTC; CDR3 protein: CASSLGREGGTF
V gene: TRBV7-9; clone size: few; J gene: TRBJ2-7; D gene: NA; CDR3 DNA: TGTGCCAGCAGCCCCTTAACAACCAGCTACGAGCAGTACTTC; CDR3 protein: CASSPLTTSYEQYF
V gene: TRBV15; clone size: NA; J gene: TRBJ1-6; D gene: NA; CDR3 DNA: TGTGCCACCAGCAGAGACAGGCCCCGCTTTAATTCACCCCTCCACTTT; CDR3 protein: CATSRDRPRFNSPLHF
V gene: TRBV7-9; clone size: few; J gene: TRBJ2-3; D gene: NA; CDR3 DNA: TGTGCCAGCAGCCTGGAGGGCCAACCCTCCACAGATACGCAGTATTTT; CDR3 protein: CASSLEGQPSTDTQYF
V gene: TRBV27; clone size: NA; J gene: TRBJ1-5; D gene: NA; CDR3 DNA: TGTGCCAGCAGTCCCAACGGGCTCGATCAGCCCCAGCATTTT; CDR3 protein: CASSPNGLDQPQHF
V gene: TRBV12-3/TRBV12-4; clone size: few; J gene: TRBJ2-7; D gene: NA; CDR3 DNA: TGTGCCAGCAGTTTAGCGCGGGGCTCTGAGCAGTACTTC; CDR3 protein: CASSLARGSEQYF
V gene: TRBV19; clone size: NA; J gene: TRBJ2-1; D gene: TRBD2; CDR3 DNA: TGTGCCAGTAGGCTAGCGGGGGGGAACAATGAGCAGTTCTTC; CDR3 protein: CASRLAGGNNEQFF
V gene: TRBV4-1; clone size: NA; J gene: TRBJ2-3; D gene: TRBD2; CDR3 DNA: TGCGCCAGCAGCCAAGGCGGGGGTACGCAGTATTTT; CDR3 protein: CASSQGGGTQYF
V gene: TRBV7-6; clone size: few; J gene: TRBJ2-1; D gene: NA; CDR3 DNA: TGTGCCAGCAGCCCGAAGGACGGCAACAATGAGCAGTTCTTC; CDR3 protein: CASSPKDGNNEQFF
V gene: TRBV28; clone size: NA; J gene: TRBJ2-5; D gene: NA; CDR3 DNA: TGTGCCAGCAGTTACCCTAGGGCGGTCATTCGGGACGTACAAGAGACCCAGTACTTC; CDR3 protein: CASSYPRAVIRDVQETQYF
V gene: TRBV12-3/TRBV12-4; clone size: NA; J gene: TRBJ2-3; D gene: NA; CDR3 DNA: TGTGCCAGCAGTTTTTGGGACGGCTACACAGATACGCAGTATTTT; CDR3 protein: CASSFWDGYTDTQYF
V gene: TRBV12-3/TRBV12-4; clone size: NA; J gene: TRBJ2-1; D gene: TRBD2; CDR3 DNA: TGTGCCAGCAGCCGCGGACTAGCGGGGGCCCTCAGAGGGCAGTTCTTC; CDR3 protein: CASSRGLAGALRGQFF
V gene: TRBV12-3/TRBV12-4; clone size: NA; J gene: TRBJ2-1; D gene: NA; CDR3 DNA: TGTGCCAGCAGTTTATACAAATGGGGCAATGAGCAGTTCTTC; CDR3 protein: CASSLYKWGNEQFF
V gene: TRBV7-9; clone size: NA; J gene: TRBJ1-5; D gene: NA; CDR3 DNA: TGTGCCAGCAAGGGGGAATGGGATCAGCCCCAGCATTTT; CDR3 protein: CASKGEWDQPQHF
V gene: TRBV5-6; clone size: many; J gene: TRBJ1-1; D gene: NA; CDR3 DNA: TGTGCCAGCAGCGTCCCAGGGACCGCGGTCCGGGCTTTCTTT; CDR3 protein: CASSVPGTAVRAFF
V gene: TRBV12-3/TRBV12-4; clone size: NA; J gene: TRBJ2-7; D gene: NA; CDR3 DNA: TGTGCCAGCAGTTTAGTTCAGGCCTACGAGCAGTACTTC; CDR3 protein: CASSLVQAYEQYF
V gene: TRBV7-9; clone size: NA; J gene: TRBJ1-6; D gene: NA; CDR3 DNA: TGTGCCAGCAGCTTAGTCTTGAGTAATTCACCCCTCCACTTT; CDR3 protein: CASSLVLSNSPLHF
V gene: TRBV4-1; clone size: NA; J gene: TRBJ1-5; D gene: NA; CDR3 DNA: TGCGCCAGCAGCCAAGTCGCCAGGAGCAATCAGCCCCAGCATTTT; CDR3 protein: CASSQVARSNQPQHF
V gene: TRBV7-2; clone size: few; J gene: TRBJ2-2; D gene: NA; CDR3 DNA: TGTGCCAGCAGCTTATACACCGGGGAGCTGTTTTTT; CDR3 protein: CASSLYTGELFF
V gene: TRBV14; clone size: few; J gene: TRBJ1-1; D gene: NA; CDR3 DNA: TGTGCCAGCAGCAGTTTAATGAACACTGAAGCTTTCTTT; CDR3 protein: CASSSLMNTEAFF
V gene: TRBV7-2; clone size: many; J gene: TRBJ1-2; D gene: TRBD1; CDR3 DNA: TGTGCCAGCAGCTTCGACAGGGGAGATGGCTACACCTTC; CDR3 protein: CASSFDRGDGYTF
V gene: TRBV4-1; clone size: many; J gene: TRBJ2-3; D gene: TRBD2; CDR3 DNA: TGCGCCAGCAGCCAAGGCGGGGGGGATACGCAGTATTTT; CDR3 protein: CASSQGGGDTQYF
V gene: TRBV28; clone size: once; J gene: TRBJ2-3; D gene: TRBD1; CDR3 DNA: TGTGCCAGCAGACCCGGGACAGGAACGGATACGCAGTATTTT; CDR3 protein: CASRPGTGTDTQYF
V gene: TRBV2; clone size: few; J gene: TRBJ2-1; D gene: NA; CDR3 DNA: TGTGCCAGCAGTGAAGCTCGGGGGTCAGGGGGGAATGAGCAGTTCTTC; CDR3 protein: CASSEARGSGGNEQFF
V gene: TRBV4-1; clone size: NA; J gene: TRBJ2-1; D gene: NA; CDR3 DNA: TGCGCCAGCAGCCATCAGGGGAGCTCCTACAATGAGCAGTTCTTC; CDR3 protein: CASSHQGSSYNEQFF
V gene: TRBV7-6; clone size: NA; J gene: TRBJ2-5; D gene: TRBD1; CDR3 DNA: TGTGCCAGCAGCTTAGATGTGACAGGGAGCCAAGAGACCCAGTACTTC; CDR3 protein: CASSLDVTGSQETQYF
V gene: TRBV27; clone size: few; J gene: TRBJ2-7; D gene: NA; CDR3 DNA: TGTGCCAGCAGTTTGGGACGGGACTACGAGCAGTACTTC; CDR3 protein: CASSLGRDYEQYF
V gene: TRBV7-2; clone size: few; J gene: TRBJ2-1; D gene: NA; CDR3 DNA: TGTGCCAGCAGCACTACCCCCGATAATGAGCAGTTCTTC; CDR3 protein: CASSTTPDNEQFF
V gene: TRBV12-3/TRBV12-4; clone size: few; J gene: TRBJ2-2; D gene: NA; CDR3 DNA: TGTGCCAGCAGTTTAGGAACAGGGAGTCCCGGGGAGCTGTTTTTT; CDR3 protein: CASSLGTGSPGELFF